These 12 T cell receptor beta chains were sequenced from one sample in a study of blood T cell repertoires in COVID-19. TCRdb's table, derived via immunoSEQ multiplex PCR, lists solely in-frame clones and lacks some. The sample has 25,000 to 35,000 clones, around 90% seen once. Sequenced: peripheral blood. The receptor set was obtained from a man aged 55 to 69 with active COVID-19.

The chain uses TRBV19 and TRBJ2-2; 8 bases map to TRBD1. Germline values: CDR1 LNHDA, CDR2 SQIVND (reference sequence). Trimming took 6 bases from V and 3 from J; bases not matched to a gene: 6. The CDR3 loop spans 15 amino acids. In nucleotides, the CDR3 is TGTGCCAGTAGACCGGACAGGGAAGACACCGGGGAGCTGTTTTTT. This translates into CASRPDREDTGELFF.

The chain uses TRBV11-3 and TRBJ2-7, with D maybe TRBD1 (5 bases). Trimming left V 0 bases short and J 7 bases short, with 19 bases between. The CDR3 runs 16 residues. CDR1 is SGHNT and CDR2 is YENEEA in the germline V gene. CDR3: CASSLDRWGVQSEQYF. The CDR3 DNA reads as TGTGCCAGCAGCTTAGATCGGTGGGGCGTACAGTCTGAGCAGTACTTC.

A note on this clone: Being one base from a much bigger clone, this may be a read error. CDR3 residues: CASSFDSSYEQYF. As DNA, the CDR3 is TGTGCCAGCAGTTTCGACAGCTCCTACGAGCAGTACTTC. The V and J genes are TRBV12-3 or TRBV12-4 and TRBJ2-7, with D possibly being TRBD1 (5 bases). Deletions cut 3 bases from V and 0 bases from J, with 6 bases between. The CDR3 covers 13 residues.

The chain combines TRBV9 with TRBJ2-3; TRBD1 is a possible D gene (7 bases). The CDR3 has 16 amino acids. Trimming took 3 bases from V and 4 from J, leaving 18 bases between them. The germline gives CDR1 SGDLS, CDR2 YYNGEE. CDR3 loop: CASSEWRGQRADTQYF. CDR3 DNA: TGTGCCAGCAGCGAGTGGAGGGGACAGAGGGCAGATACGCAGTATTTT.

This chain's CDR3 is CASSLGGAFGYTF. The CDR3 DNA reads as TGTGCCAGCAGCTTAGGGGGGGCGTTCGGCTACACCTTC. The chain carries TRBV7-3 and TRBJ1-2, with D possibly TRBD1 on 6 matching bases. The CDR3 contains 13 residues. Trimming pared 2 bases from V and 8 bases from J, leaving 12 bases between. Germline V gene lookup returns CDR1 SGHTA and CDR2 FQGTGA.

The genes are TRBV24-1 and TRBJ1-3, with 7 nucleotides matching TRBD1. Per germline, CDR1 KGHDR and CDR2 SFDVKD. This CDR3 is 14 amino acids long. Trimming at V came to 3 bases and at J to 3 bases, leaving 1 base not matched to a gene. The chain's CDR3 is CATSDGTVGNTIYF. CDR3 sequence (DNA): TGTGCCACCAGTGATGGGACAGTTGGAAACACCATATATTTT.

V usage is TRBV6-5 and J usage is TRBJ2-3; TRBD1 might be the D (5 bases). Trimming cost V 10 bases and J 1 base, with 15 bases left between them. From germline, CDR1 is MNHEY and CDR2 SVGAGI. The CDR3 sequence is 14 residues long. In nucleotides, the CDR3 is TGTGCCACCAGGGCCCTCCCTGGCACAGATACGCAGTATTTT. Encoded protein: CATRALPGTDTQYF.

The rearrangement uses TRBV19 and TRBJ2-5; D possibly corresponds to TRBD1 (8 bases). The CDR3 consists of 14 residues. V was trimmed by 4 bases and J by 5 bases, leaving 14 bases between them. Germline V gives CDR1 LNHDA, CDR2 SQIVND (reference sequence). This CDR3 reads CASSKNRGGETQYF. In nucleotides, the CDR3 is TGTGCCAGTAGTAAGAACAGGGGGGGTGAGACCCAGTACTTC.

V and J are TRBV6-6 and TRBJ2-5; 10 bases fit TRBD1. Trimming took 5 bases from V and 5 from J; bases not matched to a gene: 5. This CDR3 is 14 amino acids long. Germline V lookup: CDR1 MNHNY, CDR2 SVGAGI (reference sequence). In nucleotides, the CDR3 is TGTGCCAGCAGTCCGGGACAGGGGACGGAGACCCAGTACTTC. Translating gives CASSPGQGTETQYF.

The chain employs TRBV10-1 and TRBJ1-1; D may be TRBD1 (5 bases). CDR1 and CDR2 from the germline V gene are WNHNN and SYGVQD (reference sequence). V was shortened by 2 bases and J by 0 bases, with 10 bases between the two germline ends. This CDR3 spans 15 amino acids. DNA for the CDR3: TGCGCCAGCAGTGAGCGAAGGGGCATGAACACTGAAGCTTTCTTT. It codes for CASSERRGMNTEAFF.

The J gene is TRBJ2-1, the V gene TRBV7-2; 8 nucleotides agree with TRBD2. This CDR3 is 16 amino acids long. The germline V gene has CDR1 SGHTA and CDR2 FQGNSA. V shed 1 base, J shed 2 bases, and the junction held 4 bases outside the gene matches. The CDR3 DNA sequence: TGTGCCAGCAGCTTAGACGCAGCGGGGGCCTACAATGAGCAGTTCTTC. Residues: CASSLDAAGAYNEQFF.

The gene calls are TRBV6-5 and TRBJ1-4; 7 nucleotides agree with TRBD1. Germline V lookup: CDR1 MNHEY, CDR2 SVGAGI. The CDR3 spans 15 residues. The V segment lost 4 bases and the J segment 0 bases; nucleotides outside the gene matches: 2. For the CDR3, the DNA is TGTGCCAGCAGTTTCGACAGGGCAACTAATGAAAAACTGTTTTTT. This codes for CASSFDRATNEKLFF.